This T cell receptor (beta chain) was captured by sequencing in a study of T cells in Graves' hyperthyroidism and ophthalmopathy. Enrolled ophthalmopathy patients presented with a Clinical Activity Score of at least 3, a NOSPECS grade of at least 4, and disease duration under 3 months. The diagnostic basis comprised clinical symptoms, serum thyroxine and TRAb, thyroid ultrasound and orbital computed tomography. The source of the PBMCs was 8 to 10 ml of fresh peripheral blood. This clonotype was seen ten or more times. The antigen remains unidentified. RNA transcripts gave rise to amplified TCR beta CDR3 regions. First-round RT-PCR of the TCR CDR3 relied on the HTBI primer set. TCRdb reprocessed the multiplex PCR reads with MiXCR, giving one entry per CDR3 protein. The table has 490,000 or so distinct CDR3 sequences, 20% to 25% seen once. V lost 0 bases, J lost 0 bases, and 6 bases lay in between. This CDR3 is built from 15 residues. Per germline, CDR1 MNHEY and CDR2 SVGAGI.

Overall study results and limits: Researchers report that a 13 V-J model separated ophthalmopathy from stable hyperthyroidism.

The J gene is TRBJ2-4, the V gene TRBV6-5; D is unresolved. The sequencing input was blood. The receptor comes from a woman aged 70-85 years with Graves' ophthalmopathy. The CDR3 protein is CASSYSKQAKNIQYF. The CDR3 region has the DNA TGTGCCAGCAGTTACTCGAAGCAAGCCAAAAACATTCAGTACTTC.